This entry lists 26 T cell receptor beta chains sequenced from one sample in a study of T cells in localized non-small cell lung cancer. Only in-frame clones appear in the TCRdb table, and some are missing; sequencing was by immunoSEQ multiplex PCR. This table holds 90,000 to 100,000 clones, roughly 88% found once. The sequencing here drew on PBMCs, taken before any cancer treatment. The receptors stem from a woman aged 35 to 75 with stage II squamous cell lung carcinoma.

This clone was recorded a few times. The chain combines TRBV5-5 with TRBJ2-7; D unclear. Trimming removed 5 bases at V and 0 bases at J, with 9 bases between. The CDR3 has 13 amino acids. Germline CDR1 reads SGHKS; CDR2 reads YYEKEE (reference sequence). CDR3 amino acids: CASRQGRSYEQYF. CDR3 sequence (DNA): TGTGCCAGCAGGCAAGGGCGCTCCTACGAGCAGTACTTC.

The rearrangement joins TRBV5-1 to TRBJ1-4; D might be TRBD1 (5 bases). The V end lost 5 bases, the J end lost 1 base, and 9 bases lay between the germline ends. This CDR3 is built from 14 residues. Germline CDR1 is SGHRS and CDR2 is YFSETQ. CDR3 sequence: CASRWGGTNEKLFF. CDR3 in DNA: TGCGCCAGCAGGTGGGGGGGAACTAATGAAAAACTGTTTTTT.

The V and J genes are TRBV6-1 and TRBJ1-6; TRBD1 aligns across 7 bases. V trimming: 2 bases; J trimming: 10 bases; junction bases outside the gene matches: 11. The CDR3 length is 16 residues. The germline gives CDR1 MNHNS, CDR2 SASEGT. CDR3 bases: TGTGCCAGCAGTGAAAATGGACAGCGACAGGGATCACCCCTCCACTTT. It specifies CASSENGQRQGSPLHF.

This chain uses TRBV15 with TRBJ2-1; the match to TRBD2 covers 9 bases. Germline V gives CDR1 LNHNV, CDR2 YYDKDF (reference sequence). V was pared by 5 bases and J by 7 bases, with 18 bases of the junction left unmatched. The CDR3 extends over 18 amino acids. CDR3: CATSPRRGVRLAGNEQFF. In DNA form, the CDR3 reads TGTGCCACCAGCCCCAGGAGGGGGGTTCGGCTAGCGGGGAATGAGCAGTTCTTC. The whole variable domain, filled in from reference TRBV15 and TRBJ2-1, reads DAMVIQNPRYQVTQFGKPVTLSCSQTLNHNVMYWYQQKSSQAPKLLFHYYDKDFNNEADTPDNFQSRRPNTSFCFLDIRSPGLGDTAMYLCATSPRRGVRLAGNEQFFGPGTRLTVL.

The rearrangement links TRBV7-6 to TRBJ1-4, with 7 bases lining up with TRBD1. CDR3 length: 16 residues. CDR1 and CDR2 from the germline V gene are SGHVS and FNYEAQ. V was clipped by 5 bases and J by 3 bases; unmatched bases: 9. CDR3 nucleotide sequence: TGTGCCAGCAGCCCGACAGGGCTGTCGGCTAATGAAAAACTGTTTTTT. As protein: CASSPTGLSANEKLFF.

The chain couples TRBV25-1 to TRBJ2-1, with D possibly being TRBD2 (6 bases). Per the germline V gene, CDR1 is MGHDK and CDR2 is SYGVNS. This CDR3 has 14 residues. Trimming took off 4 bases at V and 9 bases at J, with 16 bases between the two ends. The CDR3, as DNA: TGTGCCAGCAGTGCTGCGGGGCTCCTGGCTGAGCAGTTCTTC. Translated, it gives CASSAAGLLAEQFF.

The CDR3 sequence is CASTMGQGGLYEQYF. DNA of the CDR3: TGTGCCAGCACCATGGGCCAGGGAGGCCTCTACGAGCAGTACTTC. The chain recombines TRBV6-5 with TRBJ2-7; tentative D call: TRBD2 (6 bases). This CDR3 has 15 residues. V lost 7 bases to trimming and J lost 3 bases, with 19 bases between them. The germline V gene has CDR1 MNHEY and CDR2 SVGAGI.

The CDR3 DNA is TGTGCCAGCAAGGCTAGCGGCTCCTACGAGCAGTACTTC. It codes for CASKASGSYEQYF. The rearrangement uses TRBV5-4 and TRBJ2-7, with 7 bases identical to TRBD2. The CDR3 extends over 13 amino acids. J lost 0 bases, V lost 6 bases, and 3 bases had no gene match. Looked up from germline, CDR1 is SGHNT and CDR2 is YYREEE (reference sequence).

The chain joins TRBV2 to TRBJ1-1; D gene ambiguous. The germline V gene has CDR1 SNHLY and CDR2 FYNNEI. V shed 2 bases and J shed 0 bases, with 7 bases lying between them. The CDR3 totals 14 residues. DNA of the CDR3: TGTGCCAGCAGTGAATCCTTCATGAACACTGAAGCTTTCTTT. Translated: CASSESFMNTEAFF. Full variable domain (missing parts from reference TRBV2 and TRBJ1-1): EPEVTQTPSHQVTQMGQEVILRCVPISNHLYFYWYRQILGQKVEFLVSFYNNEISEKSEIFDDQFSVERPDGSNFTLKIRSTKLEDSAMYFCASSESFMNTEAFFGQGTRLTVV.

The chain employs TRBV7-8 and TRBJ2-7, with D possibly being TRBD2 (5 bases). Germline CDR1 and CDR2: SGHVS and FQNEAQ. Deletions cut 3 bases from V and 5 bases from J, with 14 bases between. The CDR3 consists of 14 residues. CDR3 sequence: CASSFSAPGNEQYF. The CDR3 nucleotides read TGTGCCAGCAGCTTTTCGGCCCCCGGGAACGAGCAGTACTTC.

The V and J genes are TRBV5-1 and TRBJ2-7; D ambiguous. The germline V and J ends were trimmed by 0 bases and 2 bases, with 9 bases remaining between them. The CDR3 has 14 amino acids. Per the germline V gene, CDR1 is SGHRS and CDR2 is YFSETQ. DNA of the CDR3: TGCGCCAGCAGCTTGGGGACCACACCCTACGAGCAGTACTTC. Protein sequence: CASSLGTTPYEQYF.

This chain joins TRBV28 and TRBJ1-5, with TRBD1 as a possible D gene (6 bases). Germline V CDR1 and CDR2: MDHEN, SYDVKM. V lost 1 base and J lost 5, with 15 bases in between. The CDR3 runs to 16 residues. The CDR3 bases are TGTGCCAGCAGTTTATCGGGGACACGTGGGGATCAGCCCCAGCATTTT. Translated, it gives CASSLSGTRGDQPQHF.

The CDR3 DNA is TGTGCCAGCAGCTTAGGGGCCACTGAAGCTTTCTTT. It codes for CASSLGATEAFF. The chain combines TRBV7-8 with TRBJ1-1; D gene unclear. V lost 1 base and J 4 bases, leaving 4 bases between the germline ends. The CDR3 totals 12 residues. Germline CDR1 is SGHVS and CDR2 is FQNEAQ.

The V and J genes are TRBV19 and TRBJ2-1, with 10 bases that match TRBD2. With V trimmed by 8 bases and J by 7 bases, 8 bases remained unmatched. Per the germline V gene, CDR1 is LNHDA and CDR2 is SQIVND (reference sequence). The CDR3 runs to 14 residues. The CDR3 is CASQASGSMNEQFF. CDR3 nucleotide sequence: TGTGCCAGTCAGGCTAGCGGGAGCATGAATGAGCAGTTCTTC.

The chain carries TRBV28 and TRBJ1-5; D is perhaps TRBD1 (6 bases). From germline, CDR1 is MDHEN and CDR2 SYDVKM. Between the trimmed V and J ends, which lost 8 bases and 7 bases, there was a span of 18 bases. CDR3 length equals 14 residues. In DNA form, the CDR3 reads TGTGCCAGCCTAGGGGGGGGCTCGATACAGCCCCAGCATTTT. This codes for CASLGGGSIQPQHF. The whole variable domain, remainder taken from reference TRBV28 and TRBJ1-5, is DVKVTQSSRYLVKRTGEKVFLECVQDMDHENMFWYRQDPGLGLRLIYFSYDVKMKEKGDIPEGYSVSREKKERFSLILESASTNQTSMYLCASLGGGSIQPQHFGDGTRLSIL.

The genes are TRBV15 and TRBJ1-1; D gene ambiguous. The germline V gene encodes CDR1 LNHNV and CDR2 YYDKDF (reference sequence). This CDR3 comprises 16 residues. V was shortened by 0 bases and J by 2 bases, with 13 bases between the two germline ends. This CDR3 reads CATSRDQAYRNTEAFF. DNA for the CDR3: TGTGCCACCAGCAGAGATCAAGCTTACCGAAACACTGAAGCTTTCTTT.

The chain recombines TRBV5-1 with TRBJ1-4, with 9 bases matching TRBD1. The CDR3 length is 15 residues. V was clipped by 5 bases and J by 6 bases; unmatched bases: 8. The germline CDR1 and CDR2 sequences are SGHRS and YFSETQ. The DNA of the CDR3 is TGCGCCAGCAGATCAACAGGGGGCCGGGATGAAAAACTGTTTTTT. The encoded protein is CASRSTGGRDEKLFF.

V usage is TRBV4-2 and J usage is TRBJ1-1; 11 bases line up with TRBD1. The V gene's germline CDR1 is LGHNA and CDR2 YNFKEQ. The V and J ends lost 5 bases and 5 bases, in that order; junction bases with no gene match: 13. The CDR3 contains 17 residues. CDR3 in amino acids: CASSYDWTGGLLTEAFF. For the CDR3, the DNA is TGTGCCAGCAGCTACGATTGGACAGGGGGCCTTTTGACTGAAGCTTTCTTT.

The chain joins TRBV6-6 to TRBJ1-3, with D unclear. The CDR3 totals 13 residues. Trimming pared 10 bases from V and 0 bases from J, leaving 10 bases between. Germline CDR1 MNHNY, CDR2 SVGAGI (reference sequence). The CDR3 nucleotides are TGTGCCACCGCCCAGAGCTCTGGAAACACCATATATTTT. It is translated as CATAQSSGNTIYF.

The J gene is TRBJ2-1, the V gene TRBV11-2; 8 bases match TRBD2. V shed 5 bases, J shed 4 bases, and the junction held 10 bases outside the gene matches. The CDR3 totals 16 residues. Germline V gene lookup returns CDR1 SGHAT and CDR2 FQNNGV. CDR3 region: CASSPIAGKEYNEQFF. The CDR3 DNA reads TGTGCCAGCAGCCCCATAGCGGGGAAAGAATACAATGAGCAGTTCTTC. The variable domain in full, with the rest retrieved from reference TRBV11-2 and TRBJ2-1, is EAGVAQSPRYKIIEKRQSVAFWCNPISGHATLYWYQQILGQGPKLLIQFQNNGVVDDSQLPKDRFSAERLKGVDSTLKIQPAKLEDSAVYLCASSPIAGKEYNEQFFGPGTRLTVL.

Only a few counts were recorded for this clone. The V call is TRBV7-9, the J call TRBJ2-5; 10 nucleotides line up with TRBD2. The ends lost 1 base at V and 2 bases at J; junction bases unmatched: 1. CDR1 and CDR2 (germline): SEHNR, FQNEAQ (reference sequence). The CDR3 runs 15 residues. The CDR3 DNA reads as TGTGCCAGCAGCTTAGGAGCGGGAGGGCAAGAGACCCAGTACTTC. Protein product: CASSLGAGGQETQYF.

This rearrangement joins TRBV11-2 to TRBJ1-2; D is undetermined. The CDR3 is 13 amino acids. Per the germline V gene, CDR1 is SGHAT and CDR2 is FQNNGV. V was cut by 1 base and J by 8 bases, with 11 bases left in between. The CDR3 spells CASSLGFWRGYTF. The DNA of the CDR3 is TGTGCCAGCAGCTTAGGCTTCTGGCGGGGCTACACCTTC.

The chain links TRBV5-1 to TRBJ2-3, with no clear D. There are 14 residues in the CDR3. The V gene's germline CDR1 is SGHRS and CDR2 YFSETQ. The germline V and J ends were trimmed by 4 bases and 2 bases, with 11 bases remaining between them. This chain's CDR3 is CASSHGYSTDTQYF. DNA for the CDR3: TGCGCCAGCAGCCACGGGTATTCCACAGATACGCAGTATTTT.

The chain couples TRBV5-4 to TRBJ1-2; a weak D match, TRBD1 (5 bases). The V end lost 3 bases, the J end lost 3 bases, and 15 bases lay between the germline ends. This CDR3 spans 15 amino acids. CDR1 and CDR2 (germline): SGHNT, YYREEE (reference sequence). This chain's CDR3 is CASSYPRGAHYGYTF. CDR3 sequence (DNA): TGTGCCAGCAGCTACCCTAGGGGAGCCCACTATGGCTACACCTTC.

The chain employs TRBV6-6 and TRBJ1-4; the D is unclear. The germline V gene has CDR1 MNHNY and CDR2 SVGAGI (reference sequence). This CDR3 spans 13 amino acids. V was cut by 7 bases and J by 8 bases, with 14 bases left in between. The CDR3 DNA is TGTGCCAGCATGACAAGCGGGTACGAAAAACTGTTTTTT. Protein sequence: CASMTSGYEKLFF.

The V gene is TRBV7-2, the J gene TRBJ2-1, with TRBD2 identical over 8 bases. Germline CDR1 and CDR2: SGHTA and FQGNSA. The V segment lost 5 bases and the J segment 4 bases; nucleotides outside the gene matches: 7. The CDR3 has 15 residues. DNA of the CDR3: TGTGCCAGCAGCCCGAGCGGGAGTCGATACAATGAGCAGTTCTTC. This gives the protein CASSPSGSRYNEQFF.